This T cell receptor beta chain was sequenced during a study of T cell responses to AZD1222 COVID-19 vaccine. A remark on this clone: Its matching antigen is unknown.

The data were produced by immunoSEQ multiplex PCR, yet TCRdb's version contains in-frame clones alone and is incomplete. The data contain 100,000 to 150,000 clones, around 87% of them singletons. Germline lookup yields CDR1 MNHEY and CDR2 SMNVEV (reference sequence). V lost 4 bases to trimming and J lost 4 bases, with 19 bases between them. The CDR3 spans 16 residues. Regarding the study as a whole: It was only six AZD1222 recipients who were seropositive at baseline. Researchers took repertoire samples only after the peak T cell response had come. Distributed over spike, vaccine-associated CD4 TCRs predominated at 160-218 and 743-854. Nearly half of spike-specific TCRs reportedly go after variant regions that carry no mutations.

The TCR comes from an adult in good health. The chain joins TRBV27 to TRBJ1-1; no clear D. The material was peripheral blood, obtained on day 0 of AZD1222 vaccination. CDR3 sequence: CASSYRARARLTEAFF. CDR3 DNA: TGTGCCAGCAGTTACCGGGCCCGGGCCCGGCTCACTGAAGCTTTCTTT.